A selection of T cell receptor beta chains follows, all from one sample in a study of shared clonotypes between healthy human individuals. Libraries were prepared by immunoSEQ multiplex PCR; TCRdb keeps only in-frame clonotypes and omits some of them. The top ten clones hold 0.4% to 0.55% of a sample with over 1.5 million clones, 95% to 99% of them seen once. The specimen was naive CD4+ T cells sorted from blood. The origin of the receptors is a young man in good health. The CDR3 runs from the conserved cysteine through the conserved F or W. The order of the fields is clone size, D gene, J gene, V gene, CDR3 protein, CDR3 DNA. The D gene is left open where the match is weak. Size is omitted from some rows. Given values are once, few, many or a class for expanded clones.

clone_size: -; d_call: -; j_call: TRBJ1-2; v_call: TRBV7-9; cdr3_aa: CASSFGAGNYGYTF; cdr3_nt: TGTGCCAGCAGCTTCGGAGCAGGGAACTATGGCTACACCTTC
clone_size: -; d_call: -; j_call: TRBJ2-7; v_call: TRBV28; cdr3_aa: CASSLYGNAYEQYF; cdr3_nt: TGTGCCAGCAGTTTATACGGGAACGCCTACGAGCAGTACTTC
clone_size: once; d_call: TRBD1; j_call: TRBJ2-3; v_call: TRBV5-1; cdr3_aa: CASSPLGQGGWTDTQYF; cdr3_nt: TGCGCCAGCTCCCCCTTAGGACAGGGAGGTTGGACAGATACGCAGTATTTT
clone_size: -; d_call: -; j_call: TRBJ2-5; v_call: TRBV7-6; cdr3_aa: CASSLVSGGTSETQYF; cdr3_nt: TGTGCCAGCAGCTTAGTGAGTGGCGGGACCTCAGAGACCCAGTACTTC
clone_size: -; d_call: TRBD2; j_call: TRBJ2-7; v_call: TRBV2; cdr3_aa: CASSRLAGRSYEQYF; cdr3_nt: TGTGCCAGCAGTCGACTAGCGGGACGATCCTACGAGCAGTACTTC
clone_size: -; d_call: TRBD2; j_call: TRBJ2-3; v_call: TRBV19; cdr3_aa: CASGSSTGGLDTQYF; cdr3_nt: TGTGCCAGTGGTTCGTCAACGGGAGGGCTTGATACGCAGTATTTT
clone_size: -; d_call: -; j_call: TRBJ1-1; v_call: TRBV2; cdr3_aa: CASSERERGTTEAFF; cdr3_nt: TGTGCCAGCAGTGAACGGGAAAGGGGTACCACTGAAGCTTTCTTT
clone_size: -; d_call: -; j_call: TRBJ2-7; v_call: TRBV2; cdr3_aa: CASSSGQNEQYF; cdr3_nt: TGTGCCAGCAGTTCCGGACAGAACGAGCAGTACTTC
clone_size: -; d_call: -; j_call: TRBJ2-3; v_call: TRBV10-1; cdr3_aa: CASSESQTGGADTQYF; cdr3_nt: TGCGCCAGCAGTGAGTCCCAGACAGGCGGAGCAGATACGCAGTATTTT
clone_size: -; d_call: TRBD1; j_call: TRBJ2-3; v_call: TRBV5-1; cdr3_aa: CASQKQGVSTDTQYF; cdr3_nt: TGCGCCAGCCAGAAACAGGGGGTTAGCACAGATACGCAGTATTTT
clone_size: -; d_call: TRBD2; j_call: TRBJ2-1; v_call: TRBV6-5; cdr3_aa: CASSYGAGATYNEQFF; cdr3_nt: TGTGCCAGCAGTTACGGAGCGGGAGCTACCTACAATGAGCAGTTCTTC
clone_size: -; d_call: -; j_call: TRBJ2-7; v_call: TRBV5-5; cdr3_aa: CASSLAGTLLRYEQYF; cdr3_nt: TGTGCCAGCAGCTTGGCGGGGACTCTTCTACGGTACGAGCAGTACTTC
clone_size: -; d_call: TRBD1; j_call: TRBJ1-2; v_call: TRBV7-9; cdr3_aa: CASSLQTGAQGYTF; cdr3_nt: TGTGCCAGCAGCTTACAGACAGGGGCCCAAGGCTACACCTTC
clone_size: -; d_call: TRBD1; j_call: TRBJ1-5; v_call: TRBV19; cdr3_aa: CATAPLQGGGNQPQHF; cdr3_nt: TGTGCCACCGCGCCCCTACAGGGGGGAGGCAATCAGCCCCAGCATTTT
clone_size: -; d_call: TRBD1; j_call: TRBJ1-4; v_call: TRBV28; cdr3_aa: CASRGTGGEKLFF; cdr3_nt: TGTGCCAGCCGCGGGACAGGGGGTGAAAAACTGTTTTTT
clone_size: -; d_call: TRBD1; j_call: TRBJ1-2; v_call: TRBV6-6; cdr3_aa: CASSYSDRTNYGYTF; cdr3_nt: TGTGCCAGCAGTTACTCGGACAGGACTAACTATGGCTACACCTTC
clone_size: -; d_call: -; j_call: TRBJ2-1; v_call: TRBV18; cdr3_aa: CASSPSSYNEQFF; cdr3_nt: TGTGCCAGCTCACCTAGCTCCTACAATGAGCAGTTCTTC
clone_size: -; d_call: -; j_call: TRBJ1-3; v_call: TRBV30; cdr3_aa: CAWRPSSNPGNTIYF; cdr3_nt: TGTGCCTGGAGGCCCTCTTCGAATCCTGGAAACACCATATATTTT
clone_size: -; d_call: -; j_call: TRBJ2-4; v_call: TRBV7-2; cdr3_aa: CASSLDGGSKNIQYF; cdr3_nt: TGTGCCAGCAGCTTAGACGGGGGCTCCAAAAACATTCAGTACTTC
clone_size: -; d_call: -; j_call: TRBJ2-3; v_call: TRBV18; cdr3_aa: CASSLRITDTQYF; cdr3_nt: TGTGCCAGCTCACTCCGGATCACAGATACGCAGTATTTT
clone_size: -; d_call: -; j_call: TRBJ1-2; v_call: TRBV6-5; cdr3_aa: CASSYSTTSVHYTF; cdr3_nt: TGTGCCAGCAGTTACTCGACCACAAGTGTGCACTACACCTTC
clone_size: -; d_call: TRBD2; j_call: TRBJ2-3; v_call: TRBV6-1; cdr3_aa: CASSEGGLAGVTDTQYF; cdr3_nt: TGTGCCAGCAGTGAGGGGGGACTAGCGGGAGTAACAGATACGCAGTATTTT
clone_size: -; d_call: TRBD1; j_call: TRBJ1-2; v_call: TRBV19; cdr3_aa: CASSDRDSRGYTF; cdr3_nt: TGTGCCAGTAGCGACAGGGACTCCCGCGGCTACACCTTC
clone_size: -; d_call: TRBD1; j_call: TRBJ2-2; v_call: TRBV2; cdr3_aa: CASRDRGTNTNTGELFF; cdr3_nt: TGTGCCAGCAGGGACAGGGGAACTAATACGAACACCGGGGAGCTGTTTTTT
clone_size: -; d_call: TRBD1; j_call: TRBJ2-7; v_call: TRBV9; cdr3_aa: CASSLRDRSYEQYF; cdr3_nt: TGTGCCAGCAGCCTCCGGGACAGATCCTACGAGCAGTACTTC
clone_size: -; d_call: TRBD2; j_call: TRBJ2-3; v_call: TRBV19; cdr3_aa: CASTVFHSGRTDTQYF; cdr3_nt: TGTGCCAGTACCGTCTTCCATAGCGGGAGAACAGATACGCAGTATTTT
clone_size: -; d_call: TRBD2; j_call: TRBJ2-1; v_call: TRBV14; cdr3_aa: CASSQDRLAGGYNEQFF; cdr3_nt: TGTGCCAGCAGCCAAGATAGACTAGCGGGAGGGTACAATGAGCAGTTCTTC
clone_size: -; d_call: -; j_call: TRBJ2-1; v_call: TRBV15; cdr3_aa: CATSTRDRQPPNEQFF; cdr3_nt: TGTGCCACCAGCACCCGGGACCGACAGCCTCCCAATGAGCAGTTCTTC
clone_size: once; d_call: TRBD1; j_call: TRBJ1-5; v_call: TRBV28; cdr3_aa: CASSLPLGQGQPQHF; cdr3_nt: TGTGCCAGCAGTTTACCCCTAGGACAGGGGCAGCCCCAGCATTTT
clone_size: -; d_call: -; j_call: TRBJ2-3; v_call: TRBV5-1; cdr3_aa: CASSKSGAQDTQYF; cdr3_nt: TGCGCCAGCAGCAAGTCCGGGGCTCAGGATACGCAGTATTTT
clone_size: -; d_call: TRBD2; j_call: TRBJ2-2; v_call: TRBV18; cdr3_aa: CASSPQRGPGELFF; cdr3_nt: TGTGCCAGCTCACCTCAGCGGGGGCCCGGGGAGCTGTTTTTT
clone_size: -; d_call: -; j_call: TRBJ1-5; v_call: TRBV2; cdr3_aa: CASSEEGISSLQPQHF; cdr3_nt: TGTGCCAGCAGTGAAGAGGGCATTAGTAGCCTTCAGCCCCAGCATTTT
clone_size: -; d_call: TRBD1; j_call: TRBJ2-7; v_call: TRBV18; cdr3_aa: CASSPLGQGKDEQYF; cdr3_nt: TGTGCCAGCTCACCACTGGGACAGGGGAAGGACGAGCAGTACTTC
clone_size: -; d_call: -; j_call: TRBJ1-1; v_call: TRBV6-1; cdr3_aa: CASSVKASNTEAFF; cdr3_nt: TGTGCCAGCAGTGTTAAGGCCTCGAACACTGAAGCTTTCTTT
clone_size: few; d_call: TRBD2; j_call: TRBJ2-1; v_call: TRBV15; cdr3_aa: CATSRESSGKGFNEQFF; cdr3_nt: TGTGCCACCAGCAGAGAGTCAAGCGGGAAGGGATTCAATGAGCAGTTCTTC
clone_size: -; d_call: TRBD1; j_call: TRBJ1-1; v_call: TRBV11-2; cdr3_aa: CASSLGGQNTEAFF; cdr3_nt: TGTGCCAGCAGCCTAGGGGGCCAGAACACTGAAGCTTTCTTT
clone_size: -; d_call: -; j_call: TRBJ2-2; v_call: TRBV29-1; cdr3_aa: CSAGAGVGNTGELFF; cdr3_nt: TGCAGCGCAGGGGCAGGGGTCGGGAACACCGGGGAGCTGTTTTTT
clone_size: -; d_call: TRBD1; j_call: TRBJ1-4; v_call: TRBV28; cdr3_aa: CASRGGNRGEKLFF; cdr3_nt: TGTGCCAGCAGAGGGGGGAACAGGGGGGAAAAACTGTTTTTT
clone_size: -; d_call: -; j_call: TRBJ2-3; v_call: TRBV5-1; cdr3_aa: CASSLGAATSTDTQYF; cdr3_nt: TGCGCCAGCAGCTTGGGAGCGGCTACTAGCACAGATACGCAGTATTTT
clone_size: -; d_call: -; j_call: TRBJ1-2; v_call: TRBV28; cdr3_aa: CASSLYGAANYGYTF; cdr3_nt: TGTGCCAGCAGTTTATACGGGGCTGCTAACTATGGCTACACCTTC
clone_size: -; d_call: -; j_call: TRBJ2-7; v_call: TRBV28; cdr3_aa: CASKGSPYEQYF; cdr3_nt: TGTGCCAGCAAGGGCAGCCCCTACGAGCAGTACTTC
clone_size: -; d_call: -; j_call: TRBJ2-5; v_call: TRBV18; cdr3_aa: CASSPLPGVKETQYF; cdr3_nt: TGTGCCAGCTCACCCCTCCCGGGGGTTAAAGAGACCCAGTACTTC
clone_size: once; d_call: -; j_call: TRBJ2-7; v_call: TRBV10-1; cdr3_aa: CASSVEEGYEQYF; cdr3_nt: TGCGCCAGCAGCGTGGAAGAAGGTTACGAGCAGTACTTC
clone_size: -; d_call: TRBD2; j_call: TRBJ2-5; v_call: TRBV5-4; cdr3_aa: CASSSGLADQETQYF; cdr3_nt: TGTGCCAGCAGCTCGGGACTAGCGGACCAAGAGACCCAGTACTTC
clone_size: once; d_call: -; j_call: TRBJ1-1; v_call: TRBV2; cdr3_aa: CASTEEQDGHTEAFF; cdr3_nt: TGTGCCAGCACAGAGGAACAGGACGGGCACACTGAAGCTTTCTTT
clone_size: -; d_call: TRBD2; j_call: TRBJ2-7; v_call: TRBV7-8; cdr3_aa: CASSLGRIAGYEQYF; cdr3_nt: TGTGCCAGCAGCTTGGGTAGGATAGCGGGGTACGAGCAGTACTTC
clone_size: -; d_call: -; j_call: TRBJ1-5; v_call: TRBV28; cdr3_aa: CASTPTANQPQHF; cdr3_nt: TGTGCCAGCACCCCGACGGCCAATCAGCCCCAGCATTTT
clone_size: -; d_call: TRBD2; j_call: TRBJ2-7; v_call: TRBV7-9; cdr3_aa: CASSRGLGRWYEQYF; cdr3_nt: TGTGCCAGCAGTCGCGGACTAGGCCGGTGGTACGAGCAGTACTTC
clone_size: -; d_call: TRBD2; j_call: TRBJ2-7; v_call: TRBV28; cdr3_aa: CASNRLAGTYEQYF; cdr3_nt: TGTGCCAGCAATAGACTAGCGGGAACCTACGAGCAGTACTTC
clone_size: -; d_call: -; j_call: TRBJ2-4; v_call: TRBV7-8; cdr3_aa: CASSHDPAGANKNIQYF; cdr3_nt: TGTGCCAGCAGCCACGACCCGGCGGGGGCGAACAAAAACATTCAGTACTTC
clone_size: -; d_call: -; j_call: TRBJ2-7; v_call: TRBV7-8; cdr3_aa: CASTRGELTYEQYF; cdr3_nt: TGTGCCAGCACCCGAGGGGAGCTTACCTACGAGCAGTACTTC
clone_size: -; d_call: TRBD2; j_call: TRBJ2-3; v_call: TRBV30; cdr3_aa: CAWTRTSGPTDTQYF; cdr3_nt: TGTGCCTGGACCCGGACTAGCGGGCCCACAGATACGCAGTATTTT
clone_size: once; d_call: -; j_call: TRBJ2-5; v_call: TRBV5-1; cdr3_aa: CASSIRTAETQYF; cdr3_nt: TGCGCCAGCAGCATTCGGACAGCAGAGACCCAGTACTTC
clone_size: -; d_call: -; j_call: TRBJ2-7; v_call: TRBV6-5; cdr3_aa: CASSSQDPYEQYF; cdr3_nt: TGTGCCAGCAGTTCCCAGGACCCCTACGAGCAGTACTTC
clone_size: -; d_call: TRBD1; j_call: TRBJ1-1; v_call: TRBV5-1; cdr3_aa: CASGQGAITEAFF; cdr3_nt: TGCGCCAGCGGCCAGGGGGCGATTACTGAAGCTTTCTTT
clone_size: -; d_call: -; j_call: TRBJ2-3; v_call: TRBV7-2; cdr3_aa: CASSLTQGGSSTDTQYF; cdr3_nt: TGTGCCAGCAGCCTGACCCAGGGGGGCTCTAGCACAGATACGCAGTATTTT
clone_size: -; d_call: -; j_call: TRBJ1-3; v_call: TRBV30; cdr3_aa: CAWSSGNSGNTIYF; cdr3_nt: TGTGCCTGGAGTTCAGGGAACTCTGGAAACACCATATATTTT
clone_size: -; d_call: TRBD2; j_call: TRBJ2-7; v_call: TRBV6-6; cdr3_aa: CASRLAGEKPYEQYF; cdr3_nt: TGTGCCAGCAGGCTAGCGGGAGAAAAACCCTACGAGCAGTACTTC